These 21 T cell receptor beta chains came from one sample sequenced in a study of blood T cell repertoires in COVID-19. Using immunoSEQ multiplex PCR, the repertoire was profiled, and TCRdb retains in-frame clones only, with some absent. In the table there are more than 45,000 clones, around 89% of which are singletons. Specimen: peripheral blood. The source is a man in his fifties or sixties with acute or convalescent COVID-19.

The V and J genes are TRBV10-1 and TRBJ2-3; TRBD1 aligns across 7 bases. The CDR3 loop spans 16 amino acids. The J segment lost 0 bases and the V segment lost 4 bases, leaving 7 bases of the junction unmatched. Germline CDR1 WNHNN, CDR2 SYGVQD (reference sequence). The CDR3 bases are TGCGCCAGCAGTGTACAGGGGTACCCTAGCACAGATACGCAGTATTTT. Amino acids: CASSVQGYPSTDTQYF.

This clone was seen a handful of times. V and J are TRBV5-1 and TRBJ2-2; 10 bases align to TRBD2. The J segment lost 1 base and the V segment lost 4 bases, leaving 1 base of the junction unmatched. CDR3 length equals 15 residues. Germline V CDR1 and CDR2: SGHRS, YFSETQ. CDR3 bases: TGCGCCAGCAGCCCTAGCGGGGGGAACACCGGGGAGCTGTTTTTT. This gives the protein CASSPSGGNTGELFF.

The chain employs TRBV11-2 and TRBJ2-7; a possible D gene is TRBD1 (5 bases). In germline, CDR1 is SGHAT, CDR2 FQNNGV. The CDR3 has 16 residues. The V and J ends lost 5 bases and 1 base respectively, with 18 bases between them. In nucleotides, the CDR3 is TGTGCCAGCAGCCTTTATCGGGCAGGGCGATCCTACGAGCAGTACTTC. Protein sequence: CASSLYRAGRSYEQYF. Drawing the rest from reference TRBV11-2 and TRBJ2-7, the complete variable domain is EAGVAQSPRYKIIEKRQSVAFWCNPISGHATLYWYQQILGQGPKLLIQFQNNGVVDDSQLPKDRFSAERLKGVDSTLKIQPAKLEDSAVYLCASSLYRAGRSYEQYFGPGTRLTVT.

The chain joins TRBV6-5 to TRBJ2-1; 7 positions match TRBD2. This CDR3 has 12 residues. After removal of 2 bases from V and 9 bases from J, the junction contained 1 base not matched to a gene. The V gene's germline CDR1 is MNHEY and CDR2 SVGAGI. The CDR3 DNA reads TGTGCCAGCAGTTACCCGGGGGGTGAGCAGTTCTTC. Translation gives CASSYPGGEQFF.

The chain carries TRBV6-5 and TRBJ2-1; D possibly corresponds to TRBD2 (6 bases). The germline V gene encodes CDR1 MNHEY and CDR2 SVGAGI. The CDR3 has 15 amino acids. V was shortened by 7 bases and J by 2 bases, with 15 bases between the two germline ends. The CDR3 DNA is TGTGCCAGCAACACTGCTAGCGCGACCTACAATGAGCAGTTCTTC. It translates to CASNTASATYNEQFF.

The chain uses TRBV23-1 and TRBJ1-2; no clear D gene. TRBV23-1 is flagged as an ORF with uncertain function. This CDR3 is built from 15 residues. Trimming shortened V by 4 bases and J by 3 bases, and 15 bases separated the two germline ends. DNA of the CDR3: TGCGCCAGCAGTCCCACCATGCCAGAGGACTATGGCTACACCTTC. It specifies CASSPTMPEDYGYTF.

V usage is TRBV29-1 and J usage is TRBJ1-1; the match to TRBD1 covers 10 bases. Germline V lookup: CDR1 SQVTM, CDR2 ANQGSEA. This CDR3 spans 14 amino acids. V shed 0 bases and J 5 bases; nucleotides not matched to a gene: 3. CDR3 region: CSVEDGQGGTEAFF. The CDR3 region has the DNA TGCAGCGTTGAAGATGGACAGGGGGGAACTGAAGCTTTCTTT.

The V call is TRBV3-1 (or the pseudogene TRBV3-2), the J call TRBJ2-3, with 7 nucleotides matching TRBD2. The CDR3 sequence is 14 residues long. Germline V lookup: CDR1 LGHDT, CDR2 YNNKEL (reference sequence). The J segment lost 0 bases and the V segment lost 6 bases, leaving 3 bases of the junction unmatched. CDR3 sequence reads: CASRGGLSTDTQYF. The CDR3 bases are TGTGCCAGCAGGGGGGGGTTGAGCACAGATACGCAGTATTTT.

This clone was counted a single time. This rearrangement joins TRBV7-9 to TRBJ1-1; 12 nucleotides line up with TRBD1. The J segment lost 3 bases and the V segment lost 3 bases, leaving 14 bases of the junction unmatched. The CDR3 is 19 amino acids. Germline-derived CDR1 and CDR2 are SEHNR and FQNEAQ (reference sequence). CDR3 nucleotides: TGTGCCAGCAGCTTCCTAGGCGGGACAGGGGGCGTGCAGGACACTGAAGCTTTCTTT. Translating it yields CASSFLGGTGGVQDTEAFF. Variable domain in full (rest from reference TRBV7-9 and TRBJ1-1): DTGVSQNPRHKITKRGQNVTFRCDPISEHNRLYWYRQTLGQGPEFLTYFQNEAQLEKSRLLSDRFSAERPKGSFSTLEIQRTEQGDSAMYLCASSFLGGTGGVQDTEAFFGQGTRLTVV.

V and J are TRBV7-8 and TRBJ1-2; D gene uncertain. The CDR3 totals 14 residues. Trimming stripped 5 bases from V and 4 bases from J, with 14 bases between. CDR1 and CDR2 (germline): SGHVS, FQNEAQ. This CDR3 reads CASSTPGDSYGYTF. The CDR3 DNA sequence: TGTGCCAGCAGCACACCCGGGGATTCCTATGGCTACACCTTC.

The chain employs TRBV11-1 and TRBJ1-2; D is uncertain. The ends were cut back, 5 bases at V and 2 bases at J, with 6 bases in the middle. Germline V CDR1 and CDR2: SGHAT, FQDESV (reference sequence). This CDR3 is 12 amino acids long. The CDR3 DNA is TGTGCCAGCAGCGGTAGCAACTATGGCTACACCTTC. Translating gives CASSGSNYGYTF.

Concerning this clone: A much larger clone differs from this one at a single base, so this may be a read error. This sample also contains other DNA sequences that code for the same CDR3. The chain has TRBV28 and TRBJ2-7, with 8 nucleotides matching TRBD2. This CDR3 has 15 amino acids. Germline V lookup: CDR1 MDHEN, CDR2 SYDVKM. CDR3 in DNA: TGTGCCAGCAGTTCCCGGATCGGGAGGGTCAACGAGCAGTACTTT. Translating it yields CASSSRIGRVNEQYF.

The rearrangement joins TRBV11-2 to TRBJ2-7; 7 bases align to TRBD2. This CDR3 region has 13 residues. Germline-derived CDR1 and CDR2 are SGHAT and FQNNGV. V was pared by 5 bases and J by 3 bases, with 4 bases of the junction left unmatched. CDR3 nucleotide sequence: TGTGCCAGCAGCCGGGGGGACTACTACGAGCAGTACTTC. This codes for CASSRGDYYEQYF.

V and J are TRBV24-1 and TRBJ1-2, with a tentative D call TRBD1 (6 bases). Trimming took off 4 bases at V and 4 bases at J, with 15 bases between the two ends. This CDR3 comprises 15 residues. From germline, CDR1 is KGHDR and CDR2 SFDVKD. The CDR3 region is CATSESGVGGYGYTF. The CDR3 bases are TGTGCCACCAGTGAGTCAGGGGTAGGAGGCTATGGCTACACCTTC.

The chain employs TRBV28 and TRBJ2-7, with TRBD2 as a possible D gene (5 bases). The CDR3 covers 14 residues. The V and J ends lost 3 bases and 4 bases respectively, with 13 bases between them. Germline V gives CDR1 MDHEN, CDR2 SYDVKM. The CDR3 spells CASSFRSGAYEQYF. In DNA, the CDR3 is TGTGCCAGCAGTTTTAGGAGCGGAGCGTACGAGCAGTACTTC.

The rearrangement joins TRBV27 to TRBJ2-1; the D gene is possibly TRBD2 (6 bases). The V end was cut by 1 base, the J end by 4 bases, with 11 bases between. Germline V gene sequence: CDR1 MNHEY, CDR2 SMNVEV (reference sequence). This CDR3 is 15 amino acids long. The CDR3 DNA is TGTGCCAGCAGTTTATACCGGGACTCTTACAATGAGCAGTTCTTC. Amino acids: CASSLYRDSYNEQFF.

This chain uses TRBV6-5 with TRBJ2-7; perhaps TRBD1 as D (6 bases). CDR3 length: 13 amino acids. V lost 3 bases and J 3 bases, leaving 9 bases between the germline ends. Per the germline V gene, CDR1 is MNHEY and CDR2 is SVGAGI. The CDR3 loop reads CASSYTGNYEQYF. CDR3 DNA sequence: TGTGCCAGCAGTTATACAGGGAACTACGAGCAGTACTTC.

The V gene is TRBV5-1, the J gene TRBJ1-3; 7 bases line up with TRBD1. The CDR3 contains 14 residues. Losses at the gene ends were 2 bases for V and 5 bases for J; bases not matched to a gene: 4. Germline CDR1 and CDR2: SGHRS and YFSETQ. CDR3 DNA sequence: TGCGCCAGCAGCTTAGAGGGGGCCAGAAACACCATATATTTT. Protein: CASSLEGARNTIYF.

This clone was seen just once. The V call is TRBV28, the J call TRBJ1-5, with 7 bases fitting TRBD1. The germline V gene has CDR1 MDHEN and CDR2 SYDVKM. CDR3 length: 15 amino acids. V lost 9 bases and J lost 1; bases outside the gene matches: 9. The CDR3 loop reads CASKRGQASNQPQHF. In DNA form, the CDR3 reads TGTGCCAGTAAAAGGGGGCAAGCAAGCAATCAGCCCCAGCATTTT.

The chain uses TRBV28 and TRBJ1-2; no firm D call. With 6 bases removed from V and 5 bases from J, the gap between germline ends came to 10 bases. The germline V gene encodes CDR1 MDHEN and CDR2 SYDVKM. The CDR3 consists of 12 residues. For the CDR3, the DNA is TGTGCCAGCAGGGTGGGCGGGTATGGCTACACCTTC. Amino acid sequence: CASRVGGYGYTF.

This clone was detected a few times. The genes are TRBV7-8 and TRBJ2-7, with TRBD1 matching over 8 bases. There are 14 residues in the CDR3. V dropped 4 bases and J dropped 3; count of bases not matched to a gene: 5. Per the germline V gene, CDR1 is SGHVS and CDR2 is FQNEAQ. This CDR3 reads CASSSLTGGYEQYF. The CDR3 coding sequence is TGTGCCAGCAGCTCCCTTACAGGGGGCTACGAGCAGTACTTC. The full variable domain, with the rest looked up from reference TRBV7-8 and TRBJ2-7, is GAGVSQSPRYKVAKRGQDVALRCDPISGHVSLFWYQQALGQGPEFLTYFQNEAQLDKSGLPSDRFFAERPEGSVSTLKIQRTQQEDSAVYLCASSSLTGGYEQYFGPGTRLTVT.